Following are 30 T cell receptor beta chains from one sample sequenced in a study of cytomegalovirus exposure and HLA in healthy donors. The PCR was carried out with 60 Vbeta primers and 13 Jbeta primers. Sequencing was performed with immunoSEQ multiplex PCR; in TCRdb, only in-frame clones are kept and a portion is missing. Among some 150,000 clones listed, roughly 80% were seen once. The sequenced sample was PBMCs. The receptor set was obtained from a woman in her thirties or forties in good health and CMV-seropositive.

The chain is built from TRBV5-1 and TRBJ2-7; the match to TRBD1 covers 7 bases. From germline, CDR1 is SGHRS and CDR2 YFSETQ. CDR3 length: 14 amino acids. The V segment lost 4 bases and the J segment 1 base; nucleotides outside the gene matches: 5. Here the CDR3 reads CASSMAGGSYEQYF. CDR3 coding DNA: TGCGCCAGCAGCATGGCAGGGGGATCCTACGAGCAGTACTTC.

This rearrangement joins TRBV29-1 to TRBJ2-5; TRBD2 matches 10 bases. The germline V gene has CDR1 SQVTM and CDR2 ANQGSEA. This CDR3 contains 15 residues. V dropped 3 bases and J dropped 3; count of bases not matched to a gene: 7. For the CDR3, the DNA is TGCAGCGTTGAGGCTAGCGGGGGTCCCAAAGAGACCCAGTACTTC. Its translation is CSVEASGGPKETQYF.

The chain is built from TRBV6-1 and TRBJ2-5, with TRBD2 identical over 14 bases. Germline lookup yields CDR1 MNHNS and CDR2 SASEGT. This CDR3 spans 15 amino acids. V trimming: 4 bases; J trimming: 3 bases; junction bases outside the gene matches: 1. The CDR3 region has the DNA TGTGCCAGCAGTGTGACTAGCGGGAGGGAAGAGACCCAGTACTTC. Protein product: CASSVTSGREETQYF.

The J gene is TRBJ1-4, the V gene TRBV4-1; 7 bases align to TRBD1. With 3 bases clipped from V and 0 bases from J, the junction kept 13 bases outside the gene matches. Germline values: CDR1 MGHRA, CDR2 YSYEKL. The CDR3 has 19 amino acids. This CDR3 reads CASSHRSGQLRSTNEKLFF. The CDR3 DNA sequence: TGCGCCAGCAGCCATCGATCGGGACAGTTGCGTTCAACTAATGAAAAACTGTTTTTT.

This chain connects TRBV7-3 to TRBJ2-7; the match to TRBD2 covers 11 bases. This CDR3 region has 16 residues. CDR1 is SGHTA and CDR2 is FQGTGA in the germline V gene. Germline trimming cut 5 bases from V and 1 base from J; bases unmatched to any gene: 7. The DNA of the CDR3 is TGTGCCAGCAGCCCTGTAGCGGGAGGGATGTCCTACGAGCAGTACTTC. It is translated as CASSPVAGGMSYEQYF.

The rearrangement joins TRBV14 to TRBJ2-7, with no clear D. This CDR3 is built from 16 residues. From germline, CDR1 is SGHDN and CDR2 FVKESK. Trimming cost V 0 bases and J 0 bases, with 12 bases left between them. The CDR3 bases are TGTGCCAGCAGCCAAGATATCGCCTATACCTCCTACGAGCAGTACTTC. Translation: CASSQDIAYTSYEQYF.

This clone was picked up one time. The DNA for the CDR3 is TGTGCAAGTCGCCCGGGACTAGCGGGAAGTGAGCAAGAGACCCAGTACTTC. Translated: CASRPGLAGSEQETQYF. V is TRBV12-2 and J is TRBJ2-5; TRBD2 is the table's D call, not checked against the DNA. TRBV12-2 is marked as a pseudogene. The CDR3 spans 17 residues.

The CDR3 nucleotides are TGTGCCAGCAGCCAGGGGGGCAGGGTTGGAAACACCATATATTTT. Translating gives CASSQGGRVGNTIYF. The chain uses TRBV5-4 and TRBJ1-3, with 7 bases matching TRBD1. Germline V gene lookup returns CDR1 SGHNT and CDR2 YYREEE (reference sequence). This CDR3 region has 15 residues. J lost 3 bases, V lost 4 bases, and 7 bases had no gene match. The full variable domain, in which reference TRBV5-4 and TRBJ1-3 provide the parts outside the CDR3, is ETGVTQSPTHLIKTRGQQVTLRCSSQSGHNTVSWYQQALGQGPQFIFQYYREEENGRGNFPPRFSGLQFPNYSSELNVNALELDDSALYLCASSQGGRVGNTIYFGEGSWLTVV.

The chain carries TRBV6-1 and TRBJ2-1, with 7 bases fitting TRBD2. The CDR3 has 14 residues. CDR1 and CDR2 from the germline V gene are MNHNS and SASEGT. The trim removed 2 bases at V and 9 bases at J, leaving 7 bases unmatched. The CDR3 is CASSEHPSGSEQFF. The CDR3 bases are TGTGCCAGCAGTGAACATCCTAGCGGAAGTGAGCAGTTCTTC.

The genes are TRBV29-1 and TRBJ2-1, with D possibly being TRBD2 (5 bases). The germline V and J ends were trimmed by 2 bases and 4 bases, with 6 bases remaining between them. Germline V CDR1 and CDR2: SQVTM, ANQGSEA. The CDR3 covers 12 residues. The DNA for the CDR3 is TGCAGCGTTGAACTAGCATACAATGAGCAGTTCTTC. This codes for CSVELAYNEQFF.

This chain links TRBV19 with TRBJ1-5, with 9 nucleotides matching TRBD1. The germline V gene has CDR1 LNHDA and CDR2 SQIVND (reference sequence). J gave up 3 bases and V 6 bases, and 3 bases lay outside the gene matches. This CDR3 has 14 residues. CDR3 coding DNA: TGTGCCAGTAGCTGGACAGGGGACAATCAGCCCCAGCATTTT. Amino acids: CASSWTGDNQPQHF.

The CDR3 is CATSRGPWEAFF. In DNA, the CDR3 is TGTGCCACCAGCAGAGGGCCGTGGGAAGCTTTCTTT. This chain uses TRBV15 with TRBJ1-1; D is unclear. The germline V and J ends were trimmed by 1 base and 8 bases, with 8 bases remaining between them. The length of the CDR3 is 12 residues. Per germline, CDR1 LNHNV and CDR2 YYDKDF (reference sequence).

The chain employs TRBV5-6 and TRBJ2-7; D might be TRBD2 (6 bases). Germline CDR1 reads SGHDT; CDR2 reads YYEEEE. The V and J ends lost 2 bases and 2 bases respectively, with 11 bases between them. There are 14 residues in the CDR3. The chain's CDR3 is CASSFRDSTYEQYF. The CDR3 coding sequence is TGTGCCAGCAGCTTCCGGGACTCCACCTACGAGCAGTACTTC. Together with reference TRBV5-6 and TRBJ2-7, the CDR3 gives the full variable domain: DAGVTQSPTHLIKTRGQQVTLRCSPKSGHDTVSWYQQALGQGPQFIFQYYEEEERQRGNFPDRFSGHQFPNYSSELNVNALLLGDSALYLCASSFRDSTYEQYFGPGTRLTVT.

This chain uses TRBV18 with TRBJ1-2; perhaps TRBD1 as D (6 bases). Germline CDR1 is KGHSH and CDR2 is LQKENI. The CDR3 loop spans 15 amino acids. The V gene lost 2 bases and the J gene lost 4 bases, with 14 bases spanning the gap. CDR3 nucleotide sequence: TGTGCCAGCTCACCAGGGGGCGAGCCCCCCTATGGCTACACCTTC. Protein: CASSPGGEPPYGYTF.

This clone was seen a few times. The rearrangement joins TRBV7-9 to TRBJ1-4; D might be TRBD1 (6 bases). The CDR3 length is 16 residues. From germline, CDR1 is SEHNR and CDR2 FQNEAQ (reference sequence). The V and J ends lost 4 bases and 0 bases respectively, with 12 bases between them. The chain's CDR3 is CASSSPGQTTNEKLFF. The CDR3 DNA reads TGTGCCAGCAGCTCCCCAGGACAGACAACTAATGAAAAACTGTTTTTT. The full variable domain, rest sourced from reference TRBV7-9 and TRBJ1-4, is DTGVSQNPRHKITKRGQNVTFRCDPISEHNRLYWYRQTLGQGPEFLTYFQNEAQLEKSRLLSDRFSAERPKGSFSTLEIQRTEQGDSAMYLCASSSPGQTTNEKLFFGSGTQLSVL.

The chain carries TRBV6-6 and TRBJ2-5, with D uncertain. Germline CDR1 is MNHNY and CDR2 is SVGAGI (reference sequence). The CDR3 consists of 11 residues. Trimming took off 5 bases at V and 3 bases at J, with 4 bases between the two ends. The CDR3 nucleotides are TGTGCCAGCAGTCTAAAAGAGACCCAGTACTTC. Translating it yields CASSLKETQYF.

The rearrangement joins TRBV2 to TRBJ1-2, with D maybe TRBD1 (5 bases). Trimming shortened V by 8 bases and J by 8 bases, and 12 bases separated the two germline ends. The CDR3 is made up of 11 amino acids. Germline loops: CDR1 SNHLY, CDR2 FYNNEI. The DNA of the CDR3 is TGTGCCAGCGGGTGGAGGGGCGGCTACACCTTC. Its protein product is CASGWRGGYTF.

The gene calls are TRBV5-1 and TRBJ2-3; 10 bases match TRBD1. The J segment lost 7 bases and the V segment lost 4 bases, leaving 9 bases of the junction unmatched. The CDR3 length is 15 residues. In germline, CDR1 is SGHRS, CDR2 YFSETQ. This CDR3 is CASSPDRGPSYTQYF. In DNA form, the CDR3 reads TGCGCCAGCAGCCCTGACAGGGGGCCCTCATATACGCAGTATTTT.

The chain recombines TRBV30 with TRBJ2-3; TRBD2 aligns across 15 bases. The germline V gene has CDR1 GTSNPN and CDR2 SVGIG (reference sequence). Trimming cost V 5 bases and J 5 bases; bases outside gene matches: 5. The CDR3 has 15 residues. CDR3 sequence: CAWGLAGGGKDTQYF. Written as DNA, the CDR3 is TGTGCCTGGGGACTAGCGGGAGGGGGAAAAGATACGCAGTATTTT.

The chain couples TRBV7-2 to TRBJ2-5; 8 nucleotides match TRBD2. Germline assignment: CDR1 SGHTA and CDR2 FQGNSA. The V segment lost 5 bases and the J segment 2 bases; nucleotides outside the gene matches: 1. The CDR3 consists of 13 residues. CDR3 protein: CASSRGGQETQYF. As DNA, the CDR3 is TGTGCCAGCAGCCGGGGGGGTCAAGAGACCCAGTACTTC. Using reference TRBV7-2 and TRBJ2-5 for the parts outside the CDR3, the full variable domain is GAGVSQSPSNKVTEKGKDVELRCDPISGHTALYWYRQSLGQGLEFLIYFQGNSAPDKSGLPSDRFSAERTGGSVSTLTIQRTQQEDSAVYLCASSRGGQETQYFGPGTRLLVL.

V usage is TRBV5-6 and J usage is TRBJ1-2; a possible D gene is TRBD1 (5 bases). Trimming cost V 4 bases and J 1 base, with 11 bases left between them. There are 14 residues in the CDR3. Looked up from germline, CDR1 is SGHDT and CDR2 is YYEEEE. The CDR3 region has the DNA TGTGCCAGCAGCGGGATCAGGGATAACTATGGCTACACCTTC. The encoded protein is CASSGIRDNYGYTF.

This clone is a singleton in its sample. The rearrangement joins TRBV5-1 to TRBJ1-6, with D possibly TRBD1 on 5 matching bases. Germline-derived CDR1 and CDR2 are SGHRS and YFSETQ. V lost 8 bases to trimming and J lost 7 bases, with 19 bases between them. CDR3 length: 15 amino acids. CDR3 in amino acids: CASRGPGELNSPLHF. The CDR3 DNA is TGCGCCAGTAGGGGCCCGGGAGAATTGAATTCACCCCTCCACTTT.

V is TRBV7-9 and J is TRBJ2-3; no clear D. Germline CDR1 is SEHNR and CDR2 is FQNEAQ (reference sequence). Between the trimmed V and J ends, which lost 6 bases and 0 bases, there was a span of 19 bases. The CDR3 runs 17 residues. The CDR3 region has the DNA TGTGCCAGCAGTTCAACGCTTATGGAGTTGAGCACAGATACGCAGTATTTT. Protein sequence: CASSSTLMELSTDTQYF.

The rearrangement joins TRBV5-1 to TRBJ2-1, with 10 positions matching TRBD2. The germline gives CDR1 SGHRS, CDR2 YFSETQ. J was trimmed by 4 bases and V by 4 bases; bases with no gene match: 5. The CDR3 is 15 amino acids. CDR3 protein: CASSRTSGEYNEQFF. The DNA for the CDR3 is TGCGCCAGCAGCCGTACTAGCGGGGAATACAATGAGCAGTTCTTC. The complete variable domain, with remaining parts taken from reference TRBV5-1 and TRBJ2-1, reads KAGVTQTPRYLIKTRGQQVTLSCSPISGHRSVSWYQQTPGQGLQFLFEYFSETQRNKGNFPGRFSGRQFSNSRSEMNVSTLELGDSALYLCASSRTSGEYNEQFFGPGTRLTVL.

The J gene is TRBJ2-1, the V gene TRBV27, with TRBD1 matching over 11 bases. This CDR3 spans 17 amino acids. V lost 3 bases to trimming and J lost 7 bases; unmatched junction nucleotides: 11. The germline gives CDR1 MNHEY, CDR2 SMNVEV (reference sequence). For the CDR3, the DNA is TGTGCCAGCAGTTTCCGCGCCGGGACAGGGGGGATGAATGAGCAGTTCTTC. Amino acid sequence: CASSFRAGTGGMNEQFF.

V and J are TRBV4-1 and TRBJ2-2; D gene unclear. Germline V gives CDR1 MGHRA, CDR2 YSYEKL. The CDR3 covers 14 residues. The V gene lost 0 bases and the J gene lost 4 bases, with 6 bases spanning the gap. Here the CDR3 reads CASSQDLVTGELFF. CDR3 DNA: TGCGCCAGCAGCCAAGATCTAGTCACCGGGGAGCTGTTTTTT.

This clone was seen more than once but under ten times. This sequence joins TRBV19 and TRBJ1-5; 9 bases align to TRBD1. CDR3 length: 19 amino acids. V shed 3 bases, J shed 0 bases, and the junction held 12 bases outside the gene matches. Germline-derived CDR1 and CDR2 are LNHDA and SQIVND (reference sequence). The CDR3 protein is CASSIGGTGWGISNQPQHF. CDR3 in DNA: TGTGCCAGTAGTATTGGAGGGACAGGGTGGGGGATTAGCAATCAGCCCCAGCATTTT.

CDR3 protein: CASSIEWTRSAEQYF. In DNA form, the CDR3 reads TGTGCCAGTAGTATAGAATGGACTAGGTCGGCCGAGCAGTACTTC. The chain carries TRBV19 and TRBJ2-7, with TRBD2 matching over 7 bases. This CDR3 spans 15 amino acids. The ends lost 0 bases at V and 6 bases at J; junction bases unmatched: 8. Germline assignment: CDR1 LNHDA and CDR2 SQIVND (reference sequence). The entire variable domain, with the rest obtained from reference TRBV19 and TRBJ2-7, is as follows: DGGITQSPKYLFRKEGQNVTLSCEQNLNHDAMYWYRQDPGQGLRLIYYSQIVNDFQKGDIAEGYSVSREKKESFPLTVTSAQKNPTAFYLCASSIEWTRSAEQYFGPGTRLTVT.

The table lists this clone with a few counts. V is TRBV4-1 and J is TRBJ1-1, with D hard to call. The CDR3 consists of 14 residues. Germline CDR1 and CDR2: MGHRA and YSYEKL. Trimming took 0 bases from V and 0 from J, leaving 5 bases between them. The DNA for the CDR3 is TGCGCCAGCAGCCAAGAGTTTATGAACACTGAAGCTTTCTTT. The encoded protein is CASSQEFMNTEAFF.

J is TRBJ2-1 and V is TRBV5-1, with 9 bases identical to TRBD2. This CDR3 has 15 residues. J gave up 7 bases and V 2 bases, and 7 bases lay outside the gene matches. Germline V CDR1 and CDR2: SGHRS, YFSETQ. The CDR3 spells CASSLAGGGENEQFF. The DNA for the CDR3 is TGCGCCAGCAGCTTAGCGGGCGGGGGGGAAAATGAGCAGTTCTTC.